Listed below are T cell receptor beta chains from one sample, sequenced in a study of regulatory T cells in long-lasting Graves disease. TCRdb ran MiXCR on the multiplex PCR reads and lists one entry per CDR3 protein. The sample shows over 450,000 distinct CDR3 sequences, 20% to 25% of them seen only once. The specimen was peripheral blood mononuclear cells (PBMCs), collected when the disease was refractory, from a patient treated with antithyroid drugs. These receptors were obtained from a female donor with Graves disease. Both conserved end residues are part of each CDR3. The order of the fields is V gene, J gene, CDR3 protein.

TRBV18	TRBJ2-7	CASSPGGSLSYEQYF
TRBV28	TRBJ1-3	CASSFSAGIVSGNTIYF
TRBV2	TRBJ2-4	CASRGQDAKNIQYF
TRBV20-1	TRBJ1-2	CSARDGDLGNYGYTF
TRBV20-1	TRBJ1-1	CSAWRMNPANTEAFF
TRBV6-1	TRBJ1-2	CASSDRFQAGYTF
TRBV27	TRBJ1-1	CASSSTRGNTEAFF
TRBV7-9	TRBJ1-1	CASSSRRGEEESGTEAFF
TRBV28	TRBJ2-5	CASSLSFRGSGSGKSRVETQYF
TRBV30	TRBJ1-2	CAWSVQGQGGYTF
TRBV5-1	TRBJ2-5	CASSPGTSGSETQYF
TRBV5-1	TRBJ2-1	CASSWGLGSGINEQFF
TRBV5-6	TRBJ1-6	CASSAGTGGGNSPLHF
TRBV2	TRBJ2-7	CASSEFRGQYEQYF
TRBV2	TRBJ1-2	CASSEWGLDGYTF
TRBV20-1	TRBJ2-1	CSARDRGLAVNEQFF
TRBV4-1	TRBJ1-5	CASSQEPGPNQPQHF
TRBV6-1	TRBJ1-2	CASSDRQGTSYGYTF
TRBV28	TRBJ1-2	CASSFIFGQGEGYTF
TRBV19	TRBJ2-5	CASSDIRDRQETQYF
TRBV20-1	TRBJ1-5	CSARGALRDQPQHF
TRBV20-1	TRBJ1-1	CSAKQGSTEAFF
TRBV10-3	TRBJ2-7	CAISGQGTYEQYF
TRBV28	TRBJ2-7	CASSFPPGTGTYEQYF
TRBV15	TRBJ1-5	CATSRGGSNQPQHF
TRBV4-1	TRBJ1-1	CASSQFRGTTEAFF
TRBV24-1	TRBJ1-1	CATSATNTEAFF
TRBV12-3/TRBV12-4	TRBJ2-3	CASRPPGTSQYF